This entry features one TCR beta chain sequence. Its antigen is still unknown. The entry originates in a study of graft-versus-host responses after intestinal transplantation. On the study more broadly: Among the recipients, transplants were multivisceral, liver-intestinal, or isolated intestinal.

Clones were read by immunoSEQ multiplex PCR, and TCRdb kept only the in-frame ones, dropping some. Of over 45,000 clones listed, roughly 90% are singletons. Germline V gene data show CDR1 as SQVTM and CDR2 as ANQGSEA. This CDR3 region has 15 residues. Trimming took 8 bases from V and 2 from J; bases not matched to a gene: 12. Whole-study findings and limits: Some patients had graft-donor T cell macrochimerism, and their allografts showed high graft-versus-host to host-versus-graft clonal ratios. Detected in recipient marrow were GvH clones, some of which were first observed in ileum or blood.

The sequence came from a human patient who received an intestinal transplant, so some T cells may come from the graft donor. Sequenced here: PBMCs, sampled 26 days after transplant. J is TRBJ2-1 and V is TRBV29-1; 7 bases align to TRBD2. The CDR3 loop reads CSFYPGTNAYNEQFF. CDR3 DNA: TGCAGCTTCTACCCCGGGACTAATGCCTACAATGAGCAGTTCTTC.